A selection of T cell receptor beta chains follows, all from one sample in a study of siplizumab effects on memory and regulatory T cells. Profiled with immunoSEQ multiplex PCR; TCRdb holds only in-frame clones, not every one. The sample consists of about 120,000 clones, around 94% of them appearing once. Sequences were obtained from non-Treg CD4+ T cells sorted from blood. These receptor sequences come from a human donor in good health. Each CDR3 is given with its conserved first and last residue. Each record gives: D gene, J gene, V gene, clone size, CDR3 DNA, CDR3 protein. The D gene is left open where the match is weak. Only part of the rows carry a size: once, few, many, or a class if the clone is expanded.

D gene: .
J gene: TRBJ1-5
V gene: TRBV10-3
clone size: .
CDR3 DNA: TGTGCCATCAGCGGACAGCCCAATCAGCCCCAGCATTTT
CDR3 protein: CAISGQPNQPQHF

D gene: .
J gene: TRBJ1-5
V gene: TRBV15
clone size: .
CDR3 DNA: TGTGCCACCAGCAGAGATCAAGTCGGAAATAGCAATCAGCCCCAGCATTTT
CDR3 protein: CATSRDQVGNSNQPQHF

D gene: TRBD1
J gene: TRBJ2-7
V gene: TRBV28
clone size: .
CDR3 DNA: TGTGCCAGCAGTATTGGGGACAGGGTTCCCCACGAGCAGTACTTC
CDR3 protein: CASSIGDRVPHEQYF

D gene: .
J gene: TRBJ1-1
V gene: TRBV7-9
clone size: once
CDR3 DNA: TGTGCCAGCAGTAGACAGATGAACACTGAAGCTTTCTTT
CDR3 protein: CASSRQMNTEAFF

D gene: .
J gene: TRBJ1-2
V gene: TRBV6-1
clone size: .
CDR3 DNA: TGTGCCAGCAGTGGTGTAGGAAGAGCTAACTATGGCTACACCTTC
CDR3 protein: CASSGVGRANYGYTF

D gene: TRBD1
J gene: TRBJ2-2
V gene: TRBV19
clone size: .
CDR3 DNA: TGTGCCAGTAGTCAGAACAGGGGGCTGACCGGGGAGCTGTTTTTT
CDR3 protein: CASSQNRGLTGELFF

D gene: .
J gene: TRBJ2-1
V gene: TRBV5-4
clone size: .
CDR3 DNA: TGTGCCAGCAGCCGTCGACAGCTCTCCTACAATGAGCAGTTCTTC
CDR3 protein: CASSRRQLSYNEQFF

D gene: .
J gene: TRBJ2-5
V gene: TRBV6-1
clone size: once
CDR3 DNA: TGTGCCAGCAGTGAAGCGCAAGGCTGGAAGACCCAGTACTTC
CDR3 protein: CASSEAQGWKTQYF

D gene: TRBD2
J gene: TRBJ2-3
V gene: TRBV25-1
clone size: once
CDR3 DNA: TGTGCCAGCAGTGAATACACTCTAGCGGGGGGGCAAGATACGCAGTATTTT
CDR3 protein: CASSEYTLAGGQDTQYF

D gene: .
J gene: TRBJ2-3
V gene: TRBV6-1
clone size: .
CDR3 DNA: TGTGCCACAGCGGGCTGGGATACGCAGTATTTT
CDR3 protein: CATAGWDTQYF

D gene: TRBD1
J gene: TRBJ1-1
V gene: TRBV27
clone size: .
CDR3 DNA: TGTGCCAGCAGTTTCCCGGGACAGGGGGCAGCCACTGAAGCTTTCTTT
CDR3 protein: CASSFPGQGAATEAFF

D gene: .
J gene: TRBJ2-2
V gene: TRBV6-1
clone size: .
CDR3 DNA: TGTGCCAGCACTGTGGGGGCCACCGGGGAGCTGTTTTTT
CDR3 protein: CASTVGATGELFF

D gene: .
J gene: TRBJ1-5
V gene: TRBV2
clone size: .
CDR3 DNA: TGTGCCAGCAGTGCGGTGAATAGCAATCAGCCCCAGCATTTT
CDR3 protein: CASSAVNSNQPQHF